These 5 T cell receptor beta chains were sequenced from one sample in a study of T cell responses to AZD1222 COVID-19 vaccine. The data were produced by immunoSEQ multiplex PCR, yet TCRdb's version contains in-frame clones alone and is incomplete. Of about 150,000 clones listed, less than 95% are singletons. The specimen was peripheral blood, collected on day 0 of AZD1222 vaccination. These receptors all stem from an adult in good health.

The chain uses TRBV11-2 and TRBJ2-7, with 9 nucleotides matching TRBD2. This CDR3 contains 15 residues. The V gene end was trimmed by 5 bases and the J gene end by 2 bases; junction bases not matched to a gene: 7. In germline, CDR1 is SGHAT, CDR2 FQNNGV. The CDR3 sequence is CASSASSGVTYEQYV. The CDR3 coding sequence is TGTGCCAGCAGCGCTTCTAGCGGGGTTACCTACGAGCAGTACGTC.

The chain joins TRBV28 to TRBJ1-4; no firm D call. CDR1 and CDR2 (germline): MDHEN, SYDVKM. CDR3 length equals 12 residues. V was clipped by 0 bases and J by 8 bases, with 4 bases between them. This CDR3 reads CASSLWGEKLFF. The CDR3 DNA reads TGTGCCAGCAGTTTATGGGGGGAAAAACTGTTTTTT.

The chain employs TRBV6-5 and TRBJ1-2, with D unresolved. The CDR3 sequence is 14 residues long. Germline-derived CDR1 and CDR2 are MNHEY and SVGAGI. Trimming removed 6 bases at V and 2 bases at J, with 13 bases between. The CDR3 bases are TGTGCCAGCAGCCTCCGGACGGTAAACTATGGCTACACCTTC. This gives the protein CASSLRTVNYGYTF.

The rearrangement links TRBV12-3 or TRBV12-4 to TRBJ2-1, with TRBD2 as a possible D gene (5 bases). The CDR3 totals 13 residues. V was trimmed by 3 bases and J by 4 bases, leaving 7 bases between them. The CDR3 nucleotides read TGTGCCAGCAGTTTTTCGGGGTACAATGAGCAGTTCTTC. Amino acid sequence: CASSFSGYNEQFF.

The rearrangement joins TRBV7-2 to TRBJ1-1; D gene uncertain. The CDR3 spans 13 residues. V lost 6 bases and J 4 bases, leaving 12 bases between the germline ends. CDR1 is SGHTA and CDR2 is FQGNSA in the germline V gene. The CDR3 here is CASSRQAVTEAFF. CDR3 nucleotide sequence: TGTGCCAGCAGTCGCCAGGCGGTCACTGAAGCTTTCTTT. Based on the CDR3 plus reference TRBV7-2 and TRBJ1-1, the full variable domain is GAGVSQSPSNKVTEKGKDVELRCDPISGHTALYWYRQSLGQGLEFLIYFQGNSAPDKSGLPSDRFSAERTGGSVSTLTIQRTQQEDSAVYLCASSRQAVTEAFFGQGTRLTVV.